The sequence of this T cell receptor beta chain was determined in a study of blood T cell repertoires in COVID-19. Study details: Specimens from acute and convalescent COVID-19 originated in the United States, Italy and Spain. The cDNA or gDNA used as material had been derived from T cells, B-cell-depleted T cells, or PBMCs.

Here immunoSEQ multiplex PCR was the method, and the copy in TCRdb shows in-frame clones only, minus some. The sample includes roughly 73,000 clones, more than 75% of them seen just once. Looked up from germline, CDR1 is KGHDR and CDR2 is SFDVKD. With 4 bases clipped from V and 7 bases from J, the junction kept 9 bases outside the gene matches. This CDR3 comprises 15 residues. The source material was peripheral blood. The J gene is TRBJ2-1, the V gene TRBV24-1, with TRBD1 matching 7 bases. This receptor was taken from a human donor in a cohort sampled during active COVID-19. CDR3 loop: CATSDRGGLGNEQFF. The CDR3 nucleotides are TGTGCCACCAGTGACCGAGGGGGCTTGGGAAATGAGCAGTTCTTC.